This T cell receptor (beta chain) appears in the sequencing data of a study of cytomegalovirus exposure and HLA in healthy donors. This CDR3 is 18 amino acids long. Germline V gene sequence: CDR1 MGHRA, CDR2 YSYEKL. Trimming removed 4 bases at V and 0 bases at J, with 19 bases between. Broader study findings: Analyzed later, most CMV-associated TCR beta chains appeared HLA-restricted. Diagnosis of cytomegalovirus status made by the classifier reportedly showed high specificity and sensitivity. Per a later analysis, roughly 17,000 TCR beta sequences showed association with HLA alleles at 0.05 false discovery rate.

This clone appeared a single time. Its antigen is still unknown. PCR used 60 Vbeta primers and 13 Jbeta primers. The method was immunoSEQ multiplex PCR; TCRdb's version includes in-frame clones alone and lacks a portion of them. The profile shows more than 95,000 clones, around three quarters of them singletons. This rearrangement joins TRBV4-1 to TRBJ1-5; the D gene is possibly TRBD1 (6 bases). The receptor was derived from a man in his thirties or forties in good health and CMV-seronegative. Input material: PBMCs. This chain's CDR3 is CASSRTNRALLSNQPQHF. The CDR3 DNA sequence: TGCGCCAGCAGCCGAACTAACAGGGCTCTCCTTAGCAATCAGCCCCAGCATTTT.